This T cell receptor (beta chain) emerged from a study of blood T cell repertoires in COVID-19. This clone was seen only a few times. Original data processing: Reference gene primer amplification gave estimated nucleated cell counts. Generated by immunoSEQ multiplex PCR, the TCRdb table keeps only in-frame clones and is missing some. V and J calls and clone size are those listed in that table; D and trimming were worked out from the DNA. The sample lists over 150,000 clones; roughly 80% were seen once. Material: peripheral blood. The sequence derives from a man aged 55 to 70 with acute or convalescent COVID-19.

In nucleotides, the CDR3 is TGTGCCACCAGTGGGGGGGACCCTCTGAACCCCTATGGCTACACCTTC. Its protein product is CATSGGDPLNPYGYTF. The chain is built from TRBV24-1 and TRBJ1-2, with D possibly matching TRBD1 (5 bases). The germline CDR1 and CDR2 sequences are KGHDR and SFDVKD. V lost 5 bases, J lost 4 bases, and 19 bases lay in between. The CDR3 sequence is 16 residues long.